This entry concerns a single T cell receptor beta chain. This entry belongs to a study of cytomegalovirus exposure and HLA in healthy donors. Study overall: Earlier results showed 90 million to 120 million unique TCR beta sequences derived from around 170 million T cells.

The ends were cut back, 1 base at V and 3 bases at J, with 13 bases in the middle. The germline V gene encodes CDR1 SQVTM and CDR2 ANQGSEA. The CDR3 runs to 14 residues. Primers: 60 Vbeta forward and 13 Jbeta reverse. Sequenced by immunoSEQ multiplex PCR; TCRdb stores in-frame clones only, minus some. The data contain under 200,000 clones, 80% of them singletons. This TCR came from a woman between 50 and 59 years old in good health and CMV-seropositive. This chain joins TRBV29-1 and TRBJ2-7; possible D gene TRBD1, 5 bases. The sequenced sample was PBMCs. CDR3 sequence (DNA): TGCAGCGTTGAAGTGGCAGGGCCCCACTACGAGCAGTACTTC. Its translation is CSVEVAGPHYEQYF.